The TCR beta chain described here comes from a study of T cell responses to AZD1222 COVID-19 vaccine (dated by TCRdb to the early 2020s). Describing the broader study: A total of just over 230 trial participants underwent TCR sequencing, of whom 200 to 220 had received two doses of AZD1222 and about 25 had received two doses of the MenACWY control vaccine. Trial participants were enrolled by age into 18-55, 56-69 and 70-plus year subgroups, with roughly 150, 30 and 60 TCR-sequenced participants respectively. Broad study findings and their caveats: The whole spike protein was spanned by vaccine-associated CD4 TCRs, and dominant responses were seen in regions 160-218 and 743-854. Because no samples from the day 14 peak response were available, repertoires could be characterized only after the peak T cell response. After two AZD1222 doses, both the breadth and the depth of spike-specific TCRs were significantly higher than at day 0 and than in MenACWY recipients. In the small 56-69-year group, the increase in depth fell short of significance, most likely because of low power. Participants were mostly white British, with more females than males. The authors suggested clonal diversity may have been underestimated. Reportedly, close to half of the unique spike-specific TCRs recognized epitopes lying outside the regions that are mutated in the B.1.351 and B.1.1.7 variants. Only five or six AZD1222 recipients were SARS-CoV-2 seropositive at baseline, limiting conclusions about previously exposed vaccinees.

The CDR3 contains 16 residues, cysteine and phenylalanine counted. The retained sequence is limited to the CDR3, 48 bases, with the frame set at the first base. As encoded in the germline V gene, CDR1 is SGHTA while CDR2 is FQGNSA. The V end gives up 0 bases and the J end 3 bases, leaving 5 bases in the junction not matched to a gene. The CDR3 regions of human TCRbeta chains were analyzed by immunosequencing. Turning to the authors' computational methods: Repertoire TCRs were matched against a reference library of SARS-CoV-2-specific TCRs generated with the MIRA antigen-specificity platform. Breadth was defined as the fraction of unique TCRs that were SARS-CoV-2-associated. Depth was defined as the fraction of total T cells that were SARS-CoV-2-associated. Each spike-specific TCR was assigned to its reactive spike region and to a CD4 or CD8 class using the MIRA data. Log10-transformed breadth and depth values were compared by one-way ANOVA with Sidak's multiple comparisons tests. As stored in TCRdb, this immuneACCESS dataset retains in-frame rearrangements with V and J assigned. A fraction of the clones does not appear; measured against another copy, unresolved V genes explain less than half of the discrepancy, and the remainder lacks a known reason. D and trimming were read from the DNA, whereas the V and J calls and clone size are those reported in that table. The sample includes roughly 200,000 clones, with more than 85% observed a single time. In total, the top ten clones hold approximately 1.6% of the sample.

Note on this clone: What this receptor recognizes is not known. Within one base of it there is no much larger clone, and no base qualities were kept.

The sample's time point label is to be understood as: about 28 days (+/-7) after the second vaccine dose. AZD1222 recipients whose second dose came at about 4 weeks and those whose second dose came at about 12 weeks were combined into one group, since spike-specific TCR depth and breadth did not differ between the two schedules. Vaccinee samples were obtained from the UK trials COV001 and COV002, which included a single-blind randomized controlled phase 2/3 trial of AZD1222 (ChAdOx1 nCoV-19) in healthy adults. Trial participant PBMC samples were collected at day 0 and day 28 after the second dose for TCRbeta chain sequencing.

This receptor chain uses TRBV7-2 and TRBJ1-2, with TRBD1 matching 9 junction bases. This clonotype was sampled from an adult who received the AZD1222 COVID-19 vaccine. Material: peripheral blood, obtained 28 days after the second AZD1222 dose. The CDR3 region reads CASSLATGQGDYGYTF. The DNA sequence is TGTGCCAGCAGCTTAGCGACGGGACAGGGTGACTATGGCTACACCTTC.